The sequence of this T cell receptor (beta chain) was determined in a study of shared clonotypes between healthy human individuals. The germline V gene encodes CDR1 SEHNR and CDR2 FQNEAQ (reference sequence). This CDR3 spans 12 amino acids. Trimming removed 3 bases at V and 6 bases at J, with 9 bases between. Study conclusions and caveats: Sampling involved blood alone; tissue repertoires likely differ.

Healthy adults negative for HIV, lacking recent acute infections or vaccinations, served as donors. Splitting the CD4+ cells yielded a CD45RA+ naive subset and a CD45RA-negative memory subset. Under the authors' procedure: Owing to the provision of junction-only sequences devoid of quality scores by immunoSEQ, filtering differed. Profiling relied on immunoSEQ multiplex PCR, and the TCRdb table lists in-frame clones only, not all of them. The V and J calls and the clone size are those of that table, but D and trimming were determined from the DNA. The data hold 2 million to 2.5 million clones, with 85% to 95% observed a single time. Remarks on this clone: Its antigen is currently unknown. Distinct nucleotide sequences in the sample also encode this CDR3.

The V gene is TRBV7-9, the J gene TRBJ2-7; D possibly uses TRBD1 or TRBD2 (5 bases each). Material: naive CD4+ T cells from PBMCs. The subset is: CD45RA+ positively selected. This receptor was taken from a man aged 18 to 30 in good health. Some clones in this sample may be carry-over from other donors' samples. The DNA for the CDR3 is TGTGCCAGCAGCTTCTCAGGGACCGAGCAGTACTTC. Its translation: CASSFSGTEQYF. Variable domain in full (rest from reference TRBV7-9 and TRBJ2-7): DTGVSQNPRHKITKRGQNVTFRCDPISEHNRLYWYRQTLGQGPEFLTYFQNEAQLEKSRLLSDRFSAERPKGSFSTLEIQRTEQGDSAMYLCASSFSGTEQYFGPGTRLTVT.